This is a list of T cell receptor beta chains from one sample in a study of T-cell reconstitution after alpha-beta-depleted transplantation in children. TCRdb redid the calling of the PCR reads with MiXCR, one entry per CDR3 protein. The repertoire holds 530,000 or so distinct CDR3 sequences, with about a quarter as singletons. The sample in question was PBMCs, obtained before TCRalphabeta/CD19-depleted stem cell transplant. These receptors all stem from a boy in the first two years of life with Wiskott-Aldrich syndrome, due to receive a stem cell transplant. CDR3s include the opening cysteine and the closing phenylalanine or tryptophan. D genes are given only for firm matches. A clone size is listed for some rows: how often the clone was seen (once, few, many), or a class if it is expanded.

d_gene: -; v_gene: TRBV28; j_gene: TRBJ2-3; abundance: few; CDR3nt: TGTGCCAGCAGTAGGAGCGGGCCGGGGAGCACAGATACGCAGTATTTT; CDR3aa: CASSRSGPGSTDTQYF
d_gene: -; v_gene: TRBV2; j_gene: TRBJ2-7; abundance: few; CDR3nt: TGTGCCAGCGGCCGGGGGCCAGACTCCTCCTACGAGCAGTACTTC; CDR3aa: CASGRGPDSSYEQYF
d_gene: TRBD2; v_gene: TRBV27; j_gene: TRBJ2-1; abundance: -; CDR3nt: TGTGCCAGCAGTCTAACACCGGGACTAGTGCTTAATGAGCAGTTCTTC; CDR3aa: CASSLTPGLVLNEQFF
d_gene: -; v_gene: TRBV6-1; j_gene: TRBJ1-2; abundance: few; CDR3nt: TGTGCCAGCAGCCACGCAGACAGAAAGAACTATGGCTACACCTTC; CDR3aa: CASSHADRKNYGYTF
d_gene: -; v_gene: TRBV24-1; j_gene: TRBJ2-7; abundance: few; CDR3nt: TGTGCCACCAGTGATTTCCAAGGAGAGCAGTACTTC; CDR3aa: CATSDFQGEQYF
d_gene: TRBD2; v_gene: TRBV5-1; j_gene: TRBJ2-2; abundance: few; CDR3nt: TGCGCCAGCAGCTTAGGGACTAGCTCGCCCGGGGAGCTGTTTTTT; CDR3aa: CASSLGTSSPGELFF
d_gene: TRBD2; v_gene: TRBV9; j_gene: TRBJ2-3; abundance: few; CDR3nt: TGTGCCAGCAGCGCCGGGACTAGCGGGGCAGATACGCAGTATTTT; CDR3aa: CASSAGTSGADTQYF
d_gene: -; v_gene: TRBV5-1; j_gene: TRBJ2-3; abundance: few; CDR3nt: TGCGCCAGCAGCTTAGAAGGGCGGAGAAATACGCAGTATTTT; CDR3aa: CASSLEGRRNTQYF
d_gene: TRBD1; v_gene: TRBV5-1; j_gene: TRBJ2-5; abundance: -; CDR3nt: TGCGCCAGCAGCTCCCGGCAGGGGGCTGGAGAGACCCAGTACTTC; CDR3aa: CASSSRQGAGETQYF
d_gene: TRBD2; v_gene: TRBV7-2; j_gene: TRBJ2-7; abundance: -; CDR3nt: TGTGCCAGCAGCTTAGCCCGGACTAGCGGGAAGTACGAGCAGTACTTC; CDR3aa: CASSLARTSGKYEQYF
d_gene: -; v_gene: TRBV20-1; j_gene: TRBJ1-5; abundance: few; CDR3nt: TGCAGTGCTAGCAGGGTCGGGAGCAATCAGCCCCAGCATTTT; CDR3aa: CSASRVGSNQPQHF
d_gene: -; v_gene: TRBV28; j_gene: TRBJ2-2; abundance: few; CDR3nt: TGTGCCAGCAGTTTATCGAGGGGTGGGCAGACCGGGGAGCTGTTTTTT; CDR3aa: CASSLSRGGQTGELFF
d_gene: TRBD2; v_gene: TRBV29-1; j_gene: TRBJ2-5; abundance: -; CDR3nt: TGCAGCGTTGTTCTATTAGGCGGGAGGGCCCAAAGAACCCAGTACTTC; CDR3aa: CSVVLLGGRAQRTQYF
d_gene: -; v_gene: TRBV7-2; j_gene: TRBJ2-7; abundance: once; CDR3nt: TGTGCCAGCAGCTTAATCGGGGCCTACGAGCAGTACTTC; CDR3aa: CASSLIGAYEQYF
d_gene: -; v_gene: TRBV12-3/TRBV12-4; j_gene: TRBJ2-7; abundance: few; CDR3nt: TGTGCCAGCAGTTTATCGAGACGCGAGCAGTACTTC; CDR3aa: CASSLSRREQYF
d_gene: TRBD2; v_gene: TRBV20-1; j_gene: TRBJ2-7; abundance: few; CDR3nt: TGCAGTGCTAGATTTCCTAGCGGGAGGGCAATAGAGCAGTACTTC; CDR3aa: CSARFPSGRAIEQYF
d_gene: -; v_gene: TRBV5-1; j_gene: TRBJ2-1; abundance: few; CDR3nt: TGCGCCAGCAGCTTGGCCCGTGGGACGCTAAATGAGCAGTTCTTC; CDR3aa: CASSLARGTLNEQFF
d_gene: -; v_gene: TRBV5-1; j_gene: TRBJ2-1; abundance: -; CDR3nt: TGCGCCAGCAGCGTCCCCGGCAATGAGCAGTTCTTC; CDR3aa: CASSVPGNEQFF
d_gene: TRBD1; v_gene: TRBV5-1; j_gene: TRBJ2-7; abundance: -; CDR3nt: TGCGCCAGCAGCTCGGGACAGTTCACCTACGAGCAGTACTTC; CDR3aa: CASSSGQFTYEQYF
d_gene: -; v_gene: TRBV3-1; j_gene: TRBJ1-1; abundance: once; CDR3nt: TGTGCCAGCAGCCAAGACGTCTCACGGACTGCGGCTTTCTTT; CDR3aa: CASSQDVSRTAAFF
d_gene: -; v_gene: TRBV12-3/TRBV12-4; j_gene: TRBJ1-4; abundance: -; CDR3nt: TGTGCCAGCAGTTTAGGGGCGAGGGAAAAACTGTTTTTT; CDR3aa: CASSLGAREKLFF
d_gene: -; v_gene: TRBV12-3/TRBV12-4; j_gene: TRBJ2-5; abundance: -; CDR3nt: TGTGCCAGCAGTTCCGCGGGACGTGTGGAGACCCAGTACTTC; CDR3aa: CASSSAGRVETQYF
d_gene: -; v_gene: TRBV20-1; j_gene: TRBJ2-4; abundance: -; CDR3nt: TGCAGTGCCAGGGTGGGTCGAATAGCCAAAAACATTCAGTACTTC; CDR3aa: CSARVGRIAKNIQYF
d_gene: TRBD2; v_gene: TRBV10-1; j_gene: TRBJ2-5; abundance: -; CDR3nt: TGCGCCAGCAGCGAAGGACTAGTCCATGGGGAGACCCAGTACTTC; CDR3aa: CASSEGLVHGETQYF
d_gene: -; v_gene: TRBV20-1; j_gene: TRBJ1-6; abundance: once; CDR3nt: TGCAGTGCCATAGAGCTACGGGACACTAATTCACCCCTCCACTTT; CDR3aa: CSAIELRDTNSPLHF
d_gene: TRBD1; v_gene: TRBV11-2; j_gene: TRBJ1-2; abundance: few; CDR3nt: TGTGCCAGCAGCTTGGGGTCCACAGGGGGCAGCGGGGGCTACACCTTC; CDR3aa: CASSLGSTGGSGGYTF
d_gene: -; v_gene: TRBV12-3/TRBV12-4; j_gene: TRBJ2-7; abundance: -; CDR3nt: TGTGCCAGCAGTGTTACGGGGGACAATGCCTACGAGCAGTACTTC; CDR3aa: CASSVTGDNAYEQYF
d_gene: TRBD2; v_gene: TRBV6-5; j_gene: TRBJ2-1; abundance: -; CDR3nt: TGTGCCAGCAGTTACTCGATGGTGCAGCGGGAGAATGAGCAGTTCTTC; CDR3aa: CASSYSMVQRENEQFF
d_gene: TRBD2; v_gene: TRBV12-3/TRBV12-4; j_gene: TRBJ2-2; abundance: few; CDR3nt: TGTGCCAGCAGTCCGCCTAGACTAGCGGCGAACACCGGGGAGCTGTTTTTT; CDR3aa: CASSPPRLAANTGELFF
d_gene: -; v_gene: TRBV5-5; j_gene: TRBJ2-3; abundance: few; CDR3nt: TGTGCCAGCAGCTTACCAGGAGATACGCAGTATTTT; CDR3aa: CASSLPGDTQYF
d_gene: TRBD1; v_gene: TRBV12-3/TRBV12-4; j_gene: TRBJ1-4; abundance: few; CDR3nt: TGTGCCAGCAGCCGGGGGGACAGGGGCCCGAAACTGTTTTTT; CDR3aa: CASSRGDRGPKLFF
d_gene: TRBD2; v_gene: TRBV7-8; j_gene: TRBJ2-7; abundance: -; CDR3nt: TGTGCCAGCAGCTTAGCAACTAGCGATGCCTACGAGCAGTACTTC; CDR3aa: CASSLATSDAYEQYF
d_gene: -; v_gene: TRBV3-1; j_gene: TRBJ1-1; abundance: few; CDR3nt: TGTGCCAGCAGCCAAGTGGCCACTGAAGCTTTCTTT; CDR3aa: CASSQVATEAFF
d_gene: TRBD2; v_gene: TRBV20-1; j_gene: TRBJ2-1; abundance: -; CDR3nt: TGCAGTGCCGCCTCTAGCGGGAGAACCAATGAGCAGTTCTTC; CDR3aa: CSAASSGRTNEQFF
d_gene: TRBD1; v_gene: TRBV5-1; j_gene: TRBJ1-1; abundance: -; CDR3nt: TGCGCCAGCAGCTTGGCGACAGGGATCACTGAAGCTTTCTTT; CDR3aa: CASSLATGITEAFF
d_gene: -; v_gene: TRBV5-1; j_gene: TRBJ1-6; abundance: few; CDR3nt: TGCGCCAGCAACCGGGACGGCTTTTATAATTCACCCCTCCACTTT; CDR3aa: CASNRDGFYNSPLHF
d_gene: -; v_gene: TRBV10-3; j_gene: TRBJ2-1; abundance: -; CDR3nt: TGTGCCATCGGCGATGGTTCTAGCTCCTACAATGAGCAGTTCTTC; CDR3aa: CAIGDGSSSYNEQFF
d_gene: -; v_gene: TRBV4-1; j_gene: TRBJ1-2; abundance: few; CDR3nt: TGCGCCAGCAGCCAAGTTCATTTAGGCACAGGGAACTATGGCTACACCTTC; CDR3aa: CASSQVHLGTGNYGYTF
d_gene: -; v_gene: TRBV20-1; j_gene: TRBJ2-1; abundance: few; CDR3nt: TGCAGTGCTAGAGAGACAGGCGGTGAGCAGTTCTTC; CDR3aa: CSARETGGEQFF
d_gene: -; v_gene: TRBV4-1; j_gene: TRBJ2-1; abundance: -; CDR3nt: TGCGCCAGCAGCCTCACGGCAACAGGGGGGGCTGAGCAGTTCTTC; CDR3aa: CASSLTATGGAEQFF
d_gene: TRBD1; v_gene: TRBV7-2; j_gene: TRBJ1-4; abundance: once; CDR3nt: TGTGCCAGCAGCCAGGAGTCAGGGGGGAAACTGTTTTTT; CDR3aa: CASSQESGGKLFF
d_gene: TRBD1; v_gene: TRBV6-1; j_gene: TRBJ2-7; abundance: many; CDR3nt: TGTGCCAGCAGTGCCGGGACAGGATCCTACGAGCAGTACTTC; CDR3aa: CASSAGTGSYEQYF